These 4 T cell receptor beta chains were all obtained from the same sample, sequenced in a study of control samples from healthy donors and cancer patients. Sequenced by immunoSEQ multiplex PCR; TCRdb stores in-frame clones only, minus some. The data contain 150,000 to 200,000 clones, 94% of them singletons. Sequenced sample: blood. The receptors derive from a woman between 18 and 29 years old in good health.

The chain uses TRBV29-1 and TRBJ1-1; D gene ambiguous. Germline V lookup: CDR1 SQVTM, CDR2 ANQGSEA. V gave up 3 bases and J gave up 5 bases, with 10 bases separating them. The CDR3 loop spans 12 amino acids. The CDR3 loop reads CSVEVDSTEAFF. CDR3 sequence (DNA): TGCAGCGTTGAGGTGGATAGTACTGAAGCTTTCTTT. The entire variable domain, with the rest obtained from reference TRBV29-1 and TRBJ1-1, is as follows: SAVISQKPSRDICQRGTSLTIQCQVDSQVTMMFWYRQQPGQSLTLIATANQGSEATYESGFVIDKFPISRPNLTFSTLTVSNMSPEDSSIYLCSVEVDSTEAFFGQGTRLTVV.

The chain uses TRBV20-1 and TRBJ2-7; TRBD1 matches 8 bases. This CDR3 has 12 residues. V was pared by 3 bases and J by 5 bases, with 3 bases of the junction left unmatched. Germline V gene lookup returns CDR1 DFQATT and CDR2 SNEGSKA (reference sequence). The CDR3 coding sequence is TGCAGTGCTAGTGGACAGGGTGACGAGCAGTACTTC. Translated, it gives CSASGQGDEQYF.

In regard to this clone: An end of the junction does not agree with germline; a read error may underlie this. The chain couples TRBV7-9 to TRBJ1-6; 8 bases match TRBD1. Germline values: CDR1 SEHNR, CDR2 FQNEAQ (reference sequence). This CDR3 region has 12 residues. The DNA for the CDR3 is TGTGCCAGCAGCTGGTCGACAGGGGACCCTTCCTTT. Translating gives CASSWSTGDPSF. Looking up the rest from reference TRBV7-9 and TRBJ1-6 gives the full variable domain: DTGVSQNPRHKITKRGQNVTFRCDPISEHNRLYWYRQTLGQGPEFLTYFQNEAQLEKSRLLSDRFSAERPKGSFSTLEIQRTEQGDSAMYLCASSWSTGDPSFGNGTRLTVT.

The gene calls are TRBV15 and TRBJ2-1; TRBD1 matches at 9 bases. There are 17 residues in the CDR3. The germline CDR1 and CDR2 sequences are LNHNV and YYDKDF (reference sequence). Trimming removed 4 bases from V and 7 bases from J; junction bases left unmatched: 14. This CDR3 is CATSTDLTGGRFNEQFF. CDR3 sequence (DNA): TGTGCCACCAGCACCGACCTCACAGGGGGCCGTTTTAATGAGCAGTTCTTC.